These T cell receptor beta chains were read from a single sample in a study of shared clonotypes between healthy human individuals. Sequencing was performed with immunoSEQ multiplex PCR; in TCRdb, only in-frame clones are kept and a portion is missing. Here the sample spans 550,000 to 800,000 clones, approximately 79% being singletons. The specimen was memory CD4+ T cells sorted from blood. The receptors come from a woman in her twenties or thirties in good health. Each CDR3 is given without its conserved first and last residue.

V: TRBV11-2; J: TRBJ1-2; CDR3: ASSSPDGLVYGYT
V: TRBV7-6; J: TRBJ2-4; CDR3: ASSLAARGMSKNIQY
V: TRBV7-2; J: TRBJ2-7; CDR3: ASTLGSGSYEQY
V: TRBV11-3; J: TRBJ2-2; CDR3: ASSLVGGSVTGELF
V: TRBV28; J: TRBJ2-1; CDR3: ASRDSGITFNEQF
V: TRBV7-9; J: TRBJ2-3; CDR3: ASSPTSASTDTQY
V: TRBV6-1; J: TRBJ2-7; CDR3: ASSGRQVSEQY
V: TRBV2; J: TRBJ1-2; CDR3: ASSVLDSNYGYT
V: TRBV5-4; J: TRBJ2-7; CDR3: ASSTRDRGGFEQY
V: TRBV11-3; J: TRBJ2-7; CDR3: ASSLGGDGGLEQY
V: TRBV28; J: TRBJ1-1; CDR3: ASRSTGSNTEAF
V: TRBV14; J: TRBJ2-2; CDR3: ASSGGTSAYGELF
V: TRBV19; J: TRBJ2-1; CDR3: ASSAIPKDYNEQF
V: TRBV19; J: TRBJ2-7; CDR3: ATAVQAGVENEQY
V: TRBV7-8; J: TRBJ1-2; CDR3: ASSLDRRGYT
V: TRBV30; J: TRBJ2-2; CDR3: AWTRGGDTGELF
V: TRBV7-2; J: TRBJ1-4; CDR3: ASSLGGRIEKLF
V: TRBV18; J: TRBJ1-1; CDR3: ASSPLDTRGTEAF
V: TRBV5-1; J: TRBJ2-1; CDR3: ASGTSYEQF
V: TRBV6-1; J: TRBJ2-7; CDR3: ATSKPYEQY
V: TRBV15; J: TRBJ1-1; CDR3: ATSREGWGEQYTEAF
V: TRBV30; J: TRBJ2-3; CDR3: AWSGPTSGRLEVWY
V: TRBV28; J: TRBJ2-1; CDR3: ASSPPSGRAGEQF
V: TRBV18; J: TRBJ2-5; CDR3: ASSPGSAGQETQY
V: TRBV4-1; J: TRBJ1-4; CDR3: ASSPLGGLGAKLF
V: TRBV5-6; J: TRBJ1-1; CDR3: ASSFPGATEAF
V: TRBV19; J: TRBJ2-3; CDR3: ASSWQGFSDTQY
V: TRBV5-8; J: TRBJ2-7; CDR3: ASSPNWGYEQY
V: TRBV7-8; J: TRBJ1-2; CDR3: ASAGGGPLFYGYT
V: TRBV6-5; J: TRBJ1-2; CDR3: ASGLSLYGYT
V: TRBV30; J: TRBJ1-1; CDR3: AWSVRGRGDTEAF
V: TRBV4-1; J: TRBJ2-7; CDR3: ASSQSPLAGSYEQY
V: TRBV28; J: TRBJ2-3; CDR3: ASTTSGRWTDTQY
V: TRBV28; J: TRBJ1-2; CDR3: ASSSMARNYGYT
V: TRBV6-1; J: TRBJ2-1; CDR3: ASSDFVAGSINEQF
V: TRBV11-3; J: TRBJ2-5; CDR3: ASSSGLGGTQY
V: TRBV19; J: TRBJ2-1; CDR3: ASSFTSAGSHGSQF
V: TRBV7-9; J: TRBJ2-3; CDR3: ASSLLDTQY